This is a list of T cell receptor beta chains from one sample in a study of blood T cell repertoires in COVID-19. Generated by immunoSEQ multiplex PCR, the TCRdb table keeps only in-frame clones and is missing some. The sample carries about 210,000 clones, 89% recorded once. Sequencing input: peripheral blood. The receptors were gathered from a woman in her thirties or forties with acute or convalescent COVID-19. The CDR3 runs from the conserved cysteine through the conserved F or W. A D gene is named only where the DNA matches it firmly.

d_gene,j_gene,v_gene,CDR3aa
NA,TRBJ2-4,TRBV7-8,CASSLDLPGGSAKNIQYF
NA,TRBJ1-1,TRBV27,CASSFGGNTEAFF
TRBD2,TRBJ2-4,TRBV5-1,CASSSTSGGANIQYF
NA,TRBJ1-3,TRBV6-5,CASRPRGSGNTIYF
NA,TRBJ1-4,TRBV11-2,CASSRRGGLDEKLFF
NA,TRBJ1-2,TRBV12-3/TRBV12-4,CASSLGADGYTF
NA,TRBJ2-5,TRBV30,CAWSDGRRGMLETQYF
NA,TRBJ1-1,TRBV5-3,CARSAGQMAFF
NA,TRBJ1-6,TRBV11-3,CASSSHSQSSYNSPLHF
NA,TRBJ1-2,TRBV12-5,CASGLVLGEGNYGYTF
NA,TRBJ1-2,TRBV4-1,CASSPEGVDYGYTF
TRBD2,TRBJ2-5,TRBV9,CASSPSGTKETQYF
NA,TRBJ1-1,TRBV5-1,CASRNTRENTEAFF
TRBD1,TRBJ2-3,TRBV9,CASSVGGDRDTQYF
TRBD1,TRBJ1-5,TRBV6-5,CASSYGQGIAKPQHF
TRBD1,TRBJ1-5,TRBV19,CASSIDDRVQYSNQPQHF
TRBD1,TRBJ2-1,TRBV24-1,CATSEPTGADEQFF